This is a list of T cell receptor beta chains from one sample in a study of blood T cell repertoires in COVID-19. Repertoires were generated with immunoSEQ multiplex PCR, while TCRdb's copy carries only in-frame clones and drops some. There are 400,000 or so clones in the sample; about 87% occur only once, and 2.5% to 3.5% lies in the top ten. The sample consisted of peripheral blood. These receptors originate from a human donor in a cohort sampled during active COVID-19. CDR3s leave out the opening cysteine and the closing phenylalanine or tryptophan. The order of the fields is J gene, V gene, CDR3 protein.

j_call: TRBJ1-1
v_call: TRBV5-6
cdr3_aa: ASSLDYRGQRNEAF

j_call: TRBJ2-1
v_call: TRBV19
cdr3_aa: ASSIFGTGAHGEQF

j_call: TRBJ1-2
v_call: TRBV5-4
cdr3_aa: ASSLGQNFYGYT

j_call: TRBJ2-1
v_call: TRBV18
cdr3_aa: ASSPSGGDEQF

j_call: TRBJ2-1
v_call: TRBV12-5
cdr3_aa: ASGSPLGGQLESYNEQF

j_call: TRBJ1-3
v_call: TRBV10-3
cdr3_aa: AIRTEGNTIY

j_call: TRBJ1-2
v_call: TRBV19
cdr3_aa: ASSMSGTPNYGYT

j_call: TRBJ2-3
v_call: TRBV5-4
cdr3_aa: ASSFKQDTQY

j_call: TRBJ1-3
v_call: TRBV6-5
cdr3_aa: ASSPRASGNTIY

j_call: TRBJ1-5
v_call: TRBV12-3/TRBV12-4
cdr3_aa: ASSFEGYQH

j_call: TRBJ1-2
v_call: TRBV27
cdr3_aa: ASSEGGEDYGYT

j_call: TRBJ2-5
v_call: TRBV3-1/TRBV3-2
cdr3_aa: ASSHYRGRETQY

j_call: TRBJ1-2
v_call: TRBV12-3/TRBV12-4
cdr3_aa: ASSFGTGSGLT

j_call: TRBJ2-1
v_call: TRBV15
cdr3_aa: ATSFTGESEQF

j_call: TRBJ2-7
v_call: TRBV28
cdr3_aa: ASSLSGQGYEQY

j_call: TRBJ1-1
v_call: TRBV6-5
cdr3_aa: ASRRDTNTEAF

j_call: TRBJ1-6
v_call: TRBV6-5
cdr3_aa: ASSRRRGANSPLH

j_call: TRBJ1-5
v_call: TRBV19
cdr3_aa: ASSISTGIQPQH

j_call: TRBJ2-2
v_call: TRBV19
cdr3_aa: ASSIDREGALTGELF

j_call: TRBJ1-2
v_call: TRBV5-1
cdr3_aa: ASSGRQGEPLSSGYT

j_call: TRBJ2-1
v_call: TRBV29-1
cdr3_aa: SGKRVTSGYNEQF

j_call: TRBJ1-5
v_call: TRBV23-1
cdr3_aa: ASSPPGDFNQPQH

j_call: TRBJ2-5
v_call: TRBV5-1
cdr3_aa: ASSLGGVEETQY

j_call: TRBJ1-2
v_call: TRBV16
cdr3_aa: ASSRSGVTNYGYT

j_call: TRBJ1-6
v_call: TRBV9
cdr3_aa: ASSVEGNSPLH

j_call: TRBJ2-1
v_call: TRBV20-1
cdr3_aa: SASGEAYNEQF

j_call: TRBJ2-1
v_call: TRBV15
cdr3_aa: ATSRDRGNHNEQF

j_call: TRBJ2-5
v_call: TRBV7-3
cdr3_aa: ASSPRVGLAGQETQY

j_call: TRBJ2-7
v_call: TRBV6-1
cdr3_aa: ASSVREAGGYYEQY

j_call: TRBJ1-4
v_call: TRBV28
cdr3_aa: ASTSSPSWTNEKLF

j_call: TRBJ2-5
v_call: TRBV10-2
cdr3_aa: ASSGVGLKRGETQY

j_call: TRBJ2-5
v_call: TRBV3-1/TRBV3-2
cdr3_aa: ASSPWDSYQETQY

j_call: TRBJ2-3
v_call: TRBV3-1/TRBV3-2
cdr3_aa: ASSRLAGGLGDTQY

j_call: TRBJ2-3
v_call: TRBV7-8
cdr3_aa: ASSWTGSDTQY

j_call: TRBJ1-1
v_call: TRBV2
cdr3_aa: ASSQEGRTEAF

j_call: TRBJ2-3
v_call: TRBV18
cdr3_aa: ASSPRDRTSTDTQY

j_call: TRBJ1-5
v_call: TRBV5-1
cdr3_aa: ASSWGQFSNQPQH

j_call: TRBJ2-4
v_call: TRBV14
cdr3_aa: ASSLDRDTLQY

j_call: TRBJ2-1
v_call: TRBV4-1
cdr3_aa: ASSQEFRRYNEQF

j_call: TRBJ1-1
v_call: TRBV7-9
cdr3_aa: ASSLDGGRATEAF

j_call: TRBJ2-5
v_call: TRBV7-9
cdr3_aa: ASSLGGGPETQY

j_call: TRBJ2-2
v_call: TRBV6-5
cdr3_aa: ASSTTGDTGELF

j_call: TRBJ2-1
v_call: TRBV29-1
cdr3_aa: SVSVALGGEQF

j_call: TRBJ2-7
v_call: TRBV7-9
cdr3_aa: ASSLGTGNSYEQY

j_call: TRBJ1-5
v_call: TRBV19
cdr3_aa: ASSPRTASNQPQH

j_call: TRBJ1-1
v_call: TRBV4-2
cdr3_aa: ASSRYPGTQVSGEAF

j_call: TRBJ2-5
v_call: TRBV5-6
cdr3_aa: ASSLGLGETQY